The 21 T cell receptor beta chains reported below all come from one sample, sequenced in a study of T cell repertoires in cytomegalovirus infection (dated 2019 in TCRdb). The treatment or condition label of this sample denotes: in vitro stimulation with specific CMV peptide epitopes to enrich CMV-specific T cells. These receptors' targets are unknown. For sequencing, an Illumina HiSeq 1500 was employed. The raw public reads went through TCRdb reprocessing: fastp at Q25, MiXCR clone calling, in-frame beta chains kept. Every entry covers one CDR3 protein and lists the most common genes and DNA from its rows. This sample gives about 900,000 distinct CDR3 sequences in total; 25% to 40% of them show up just once. The ten largest make up 13% of the sample. The specimen was cultured CD8+ T cells from PBMCs, collected from culture after CMV antigen stimulation. These receptors came from a human donor in good health (CMV status not recorded). Some clones in this sample may be carry-over from other donors' samples.

The genes are TRBV6-1 and TRBJ2-2, with D possibly matching TRBD1 (5 bases). This CDR3 region has 13 residues. Deletions cut 7 bases from V and 7 bases from J, with 13 bases between. Germline V CDR1 and CDR2: MNHNS, SASEGT. DNA of the CDR3: TGTGCCAGCACCCCAGGGATCGGCGGGGAGCTGTTTTTT. Translating it yields CASTPGIGGELFF.

J is TRBJ2-1 and V is TRBV5-4; TRBD2 might be the D (5 bases). The germline V gene has CDR1 SGHNT and CDR2 YYREEE (reference sequence). This CDR3 has 14 amino acids. V shed 7 bases and J shed 0 bases, with 11 bases lying between them. The CDR3 region has the DNA TGTGCCAGCTGCCGGGATATCTCCTACAATGAGCAGTTCTTC. Translation gives CASCRDISYNEQFF.

The V and J genes are TRBV6-5 and TRBJ2-1; tentative D call: TRBD1 (8 bases). The CDR3 spans 12 residues. Deletions cut 6 bases from V and 8 bases from J, with 11 bases between. Per germline, CDR1 MNHEY and CDR2 SVGAGI. Here the CDR3 DNA reads TGTGCCAGCAGACAGGGGGGGGATGAGCAGTTCTTC. Its translation: CASRQGGDEQFF.

This chain links TRBV27 with TRBJ2-2; D is ambiguous. Trimming stripped 5 bases from V and 3 bases from J, with 13 bases between. CDR1 is MNHEY and CDR2 is SMNVEV in the germline V gene (reference sequence). This CDR3 is 15 amino acids long. CDR3 region: CASSRGNSYTGELFF. CDR3 DNA: TGTGCCAGCAGTCGAGGAAACTCCTACACCGGGGAGCTGTTTTTT.

This clonotype was recorded once. The junction differs from germline at one of its ends, possibly a read error. The chain recombines TRBV12-3 or TRBV12-4 with TRBJ2-3, with D perhaps being TRBD1 or TRBD2 (5 bases each). This CDR3 is built from 15 residues. CDR3 coding DNA: TGTGCCAACAGTCCTTGGGACCGAAGCCCAGATACGCAGTATTTT. Protein: CANSPWDRSPDTQYF.

V and J are TRBV19 and TRBJ1-6; 9 bases map to TRBD1. Germline CDR1 LNHDA, CDR2 SQIVND (reference sequence). The CDR3 sequence is 15 residues long. The J segment lost 10 bases and the V segment lost 4 bases, leaving 8 bases of the junction unmatched. The CDR3 region has the DNA TGTGCCAGTAGTACTACCGGGACAGGGAGGTCACCCCTCCACTTT. Amino acid sequence: CASSTTGTGRSPLHF.

This clonotype came up many times. This chain joins TRBV10-3 and TRBJ1-1; D uncertain. This CDR3 is 13 amino acids long. The germline gives CDR1 ENHRY, CDR2 SYGVKD. Trimming took 6 bases from V and 0 from J, leaving 8 bases between them. CDR3 nucleotide sequence: TGTGCCATCAGCATGACGGTGAACACTGAAGCTTTCTTT. Its protein is CAISMTVNTEAFF.

The chain carries TRBV19 and TRBJ2-7, with 7 bases identical to TRBD1. Germline CDR1 is LNHDA and CDR2 is SQIVND (reference sequence). This CDR3 has 13 amino acids. Losses at the gene ends were 6 bases for V and 2 bases for J; bases not matched to a gene: 4. CDR3: CASSKGQTYEQYF. DNA of the CDR3: TGTGCCAGTAGCAAGGGACAGACCTACGAGCAGTACTTC. Full variable domain (rest looked up from reference TRBV19 and TRBJ2-7): DGGITQSPKYLFRKEGQNVTLSCEQNLNHDAMYWYRQDPGQGLRLIYYSQIVNDFQKGDIAEGYSVSREKKESFPLTVTSAQKNPTAFYLCASSKGQTYEQYFGPGTRLTVT.

V gene TRBV6-5 combines with J gene TRBJ2-1, with D maybe TRBD1 (6 bases). The V end was cut by 6 bases, the J end by 7 bases, with 13 bases between. The CDR3 length is 13 residues. CDR1 and CDR2 (germline): MNHEY, SVGAGI. This CDR3 reads CASRLNRGNEQFF. Here the CDR3 DNA reads TGTGCCAGCAGGTTAAATAGGGGGAATGAGCAGTTCTTC.

The chain employs TRBV3-1 and TRBJ2-2; D may be TRBD1 (7 bases). The CDR3 runs 15 residues. The V and J ends lost 1 base and 6 bases respectively, with 12 bases between them. CDR1 and CDR2 from the germline V gene are LGHDT and YNNKEL (reference sequence). In nucleotides, the CDR3 is TGTGCCAGCAGCCAAGTAGGGGGCGGGGCCGGGGAGCTGTTTTTT. It encodes CASSQVGGGAGELFF. Full variable domain (remainder filled in from reference TRBV3-1 and TRBJ2-2): DTAVSQTPKYLVTQMGNDKSIKCEQNLGHDTMYWYKQDSKKFLKIMFSYNNKELIINETVPNRFSPKSPDKAHLNLHINSLELGDSAVYFCASSQVGGGAGELFFGEGSRLTVL.

The V call is TRBV27, the J call TRBJ1-5; tentative D call: TRBD1 (5 bases). The CDR3 has 15 residues. CDR1 MNHEY and CDR2 SMNVEV come from the germline V gene (reference sequence). Trimming took off 5 bases at V and 1 base at J, with 12 bases between the two ends. The CDR3 reads CASSHAGGSNQPQHF. The CDR3 DNA reads TGTGCCAGCAGTCACGCCGGGGGGAGCAATCAGCCCCAGCATTTT.

J is TRBJ2-3 and V is TRBV5-8; a possible D gene is TRBD2 (7 bases). The CDR3 consists of 13 residues. V lost 7 bases and J lost 4, with 13 bases in between. Germline V gene sequence: CDR1 SGHTS, CDR2 YDEGEE. CDR3 coding DNA: TGTGCCAGCCAAGGGGGGGAGGCAGATACGCAGTATTTT. The encoded protein is CASQGGEADTQYF.

The J gene is TRBJ1-6, the V gene TRBV7-6, with TRBD1 matching 8 bases. With V trimmed by 5 bases and J by 13 bases, 10 bases remained unmatched. Per the germline V gene, CDR1 is SGHVS and CDR2 is FNYEAQ. The CDR3 has 14 residues. This CDR3 is CASSPRQGKNPLHF. As DNA, the CDR3 is TGTGCCAGCAGCCCGAGACAGGGGAAAAATCCCCTCCACTTT.

This clonotype was picked up a small number of times. The chain uses TRBV12-3 or TRBV12-4 and TRBJ2-5; 9 bases fit TRBD1. The CDR3 spans 17 residues. The J segment lost 5 bases and the V segment lost 5 bases, leaving 15 bases of the junction unmatched. CDR3 bases: TGTGCCAGCAGTCCCCAGGGGGGACAGGGTGGAGAGGAGACCCAGTACTTC. This sequence encodes CASSPQGGQGGEETQYF.

The sample holds one count of this clonotype. The chain combines TRBV29-1 with TRBJ2-1; D is ambiguous. Per germline, CDR1 SQVTM and CDR2 ANQGSEA. This CDR3 is built from 13 residues. The V end lost 4 bases, the J end lost 4 bases, and 11 bases lay between the germline ends. DNA of the CDR3: TGCAGCGTTGGTTTTGCCAGTTACAATGAGCAGTTCTTC. This encodes CSVGFASYNEQFF.

The genes are TRBV10-2 and TRBJ2-2, with 9 bases lining up with TRBD2. Looked up from germline, CDR1 is WSHSY and CDR2 is SAAADI. J lost 5 bases, V lost 3 bases, and 13 bases had no gene match. CDR3 length: 18 residues. CDR3 DNA: TGCGCCAGCAGTGACCGGCTAGCGGGGAAGTCGGGTACCGGGGAGCTGTTTTTT. This encodes CASSDRLAGKSGTGELFF.

This chain uses TRBV11-3 with TRBJ2-3; 9 nucleotides agree with TRBD1. V gave up 0 bases and J gave up 4 bases; unmatched junction bases: 5. This CDR3 comprises 16 residues. Germline CDR1 SGHNT, CDR2 YENEEA. The CDR3 bases are TGTGCCAGCAGCTTAGACCCGGACAGGGGACCAGATACGCAGTATTTT. Protein: CASSLDPDRGPDTQYF.

This chain uses TRBV19 with TRBJ1-2, with 9 nucleotides matching TRBD1. The junction had 7 bases not matched to a gene; V was cut back by 3 bases and J by 8 bases. The CDR3 length is 14 residues. Germline CDR1 and CDR2: LNHDA and SQIVND (reference sequence). The CDR3 loop is CASSIGQGSLGYTF. The CDR3 DNA reads as TGTGCCAGTAGTATCGGACAGGGGTCGTTGGGCTACACCTTC.

The V gene is TRBV27, the J gene TRBJ2-5, with D uncertain. The germline V gene encodes CDR1 MNHEY and CDR2 SMNVEV (reference sequence). The CDR3 sequence is 13 residues long. V shed 5 bases and J shed 1 base, with 8 bases lying between them. CDR3 in amino acids: CASSRQIQETQYF. DNA for the CDR3: TGTGCCAGCAGTCGACAAATCCAAGAGACCCAGTACTTC.

This chain connects TRBV7-4 to TRBJ1-1, with unresolved D. The CDR3 has 16 amino acids. Trimming stripped 5 bases from V and 4 bases from J, with 20 bases between. The germline CDR1 and CDR2 sequences are SGHVT and SQSDAQ. DNA for the CDR3: TGTGCCAGCAGCCCCCGAGGCAAACTACTTAGCACTGAAGCTTTCTTT. Translating it yields CASSPRGKLLSTEAFF.

The chain carries TRBV3-1 and TRBJ1-1, with D possibly TRBD1 on 5 matching bases. V was shortened by 6 bases and J by 1 base, with 15 bases between the two germline ends. The germline V gene encodes CDR1 LGHDT and CDR2 YNNKEL (reference sequence). The CDR3 is 15 amino acids. The CDR3 spells CASSPVGTENTEAFF. The DNA for the CDR3 is TGTGCCAGCAGTCCCGTCGGGACGGAGAACACTGAAGCTTTCTTT. The whole variable domain, remainder taken from reference TRBV3-1 and TRBJ1-1, is DTAVSQTPKYLVTQMGNDKSIKCEQNLGHDTMYWYKQDSKKFLKIMFSYNNKELIINETVPNRFSPKSPDKAHLNLHINSLELGDSAVYFCASSPVGTENTEAFFGQGTRLTVV.